These 21 T cell receptor beta chains originate from one sample sequenced in a study of response to subunit inactivated influenza vaccine. TCRdb analysed the RT-PCR reads with MiXCR anew, one entry per CDR3 protein. The sample lists 400,000 to 650,000 distinct CDR3 sequences, more than 7% occurring once. The starting material was PBMCs from blood, obtained less than 30 months after vaccination. These receptor sequences come from a man aged 50 to 75 who received an inactivated influenza vaccine.

The sample holds many counts of this clonotype. V and J are TRBV7-2 and TRBJ2-3; D uncertain. CDR1 is SGHTA and CDR2 is FQGNSA in the germline V gene. V was cut by 0 bases and J by 3 bases, with 13 bases left in between. This CDR3 contains 16 residues. CDR3 coding DNA: TGTGCCAGCAGCTTAGCGGGCCGGGTTCTAACAGATACGCAGTATTTT. It is translated as CASSLAGRVLTDTQYF.

This sequence joins TRBV2 and TRBJ2-5; tentatively, D is TRBD1 (6 bases). The CDR3 has 14 amino acids. The germline V gene has CDR1 SNHLY and CDR2 FYNNEI. V lost 3 bases and J lost 5, with 13 bases in between. The DNA of the CDR3 is TGTGCCAGCAGTGAGGCAGGGGATTCGGAGACCCAGTACTTC. It yields the protein CASSEAGDSETQYF.

The chain is built from TRBV5-1 and TRBJ2-6; 9 nucleotides align to TRBD2. The CDR3 has 17 residues. Germline loops: CDR1 SGHRS, CDR2 YFSETQ. With 0 bases clipped from V and 2 bases from J, the junction kept 3 bases outside the gene matches. The DNA of the CDR3 is TGCGCCAGCAGCTTGGTAGCGGGAGATGCTGGGGCCAACGTCCTGACTTTC. Translating it yields CASSLVAGDAGANVLTF. The full variable domain, rest sourced from reference TRBV5-1 and TRBJ2-6, is KAGVTQTPRYLIKTRGQQVTLSCSPISGHRSVSWYQQTPGQGLQFLFEYFSETQRNKGNFPGRFSGRQFSNSRSEMNVSTLELGDSALYLCASSLVAGDAGANVLTFGAGSRLTVL.

This chain links TRBV20-1 with TRBJ2-6; 9 positions agree with TRBD1. Trimming cost V 1 base and J 2 bases; bases outside gene matches: 6. The CDR3 is 17 residues long. The V gene's germline CDR1 is DFQATT and CDR2 SNEGSKA (reference sequence). In DNA, the CDR3 is TGCAGTGCTAGAGGGGACAGGGTATTTACTGGGGCCAACGTCCTGACTTTC. Translation gives CSARGDRVFTGANVLTF.

This clonotype was recorded many times. The chain combines TRBV4-2 with TRBJ1-1; unclear D gene. The CDR3 runs to 16 residues. The V end lost 0 bases, the J end lost 3 bases, and 14 bases lay between the germline ends. Per the germline V gene, CDR1 is LGHNA and CDR2 is YNFKEQ. The CDR3 spells CASSQDLGTRDTEAFF. The CDR3 DNA sequence: TGTGCCAGCAGCCAAGATTTGGGAACCCGAGACACTGAAGCTTTCTTT.

The rearrangement uses TRBV27 and TRBJ2-7, with TRBD2 matching 11 bases. CDR1 MNHEY and CDR2 SMNVEV come from the germline V gene (reference sequence). Trimming at V came to 4 bases and at J to 4 bases, leaving 6 bases not matched to a gene. The CDR3 runs 15 residues. The CDR3 loop reads CASSSTSGSRYEQYF. The CDR3 region has the DNA TGTGCCAGCAGTTCTACTAGCGGGAGTCGATACGAGCAGTACTTC.

This clonotype was detected a few times. The chain is built from TRBV4-2 and TRBJ1-6; 7 bases align to TRBD1. The V and J ends lost 0 bases and 7 bases, in that order; junction bases with no gene match: 6. The germline CDR1 and CDR2 sequences are LGHNA and YNFKEQ. CDR3 length: 16 residues. CDR3 in amino acids: CASSQESGQKNSPLHF. CDR3 DNA: TGTGCCAGCAGCCAAGAGTCGGGACAGAAAAATTCACCCCTCCACTTT.

This clonotype was counted between two and nine times. The rearrangement links TRBV5-1 to TRBJ2-7, with a weak D call TRBD1 (6 bases). The CDR3 is 14 amino acids. Germline CDR1 SGHRS, CDR2 YFSETQ. Trimming pared 0 bases from V and 6 bases from J, leaving 13 bases between. The CDR3 reads CASSLEVRGIEQYF. In DNA form, the CDR3 reads TGCGCCAGCAGCTTGGAGGTCAGGGGAATCGAGCAGTACTTC.

V is TRBV20-1 and J is TRBJ1-1, with TRBD1 identical over 7 bases. The ends lost 1 base at V and 4 bases at J; junction bases unmatched: 12. CDR1 is DFQATT, CDR2 SNEGSKA, per germline (reference sequence). The length of the CDR3 is 16 residues. Here the CDR3 DNA reads TGCAGTGCTAGAGGTCTCGACGGGGCAGGGGGCACTGAAGCTTTCTTT. As protein: CSARGLDGAGGTEAFF.

This clonotype was observed many times. The chain employs TRBV5-1 and TRBJ2-5; tentatively, D is TRBD1 (5 bases). From germline, CDR1 is SGHRS and CDR2 YFSETQ. The V and J ends lost 2 bases and 3 bases respectively, with 8 bases between them. The CDR3 loop spans 13 amino acids. DNA for the CDR3: TGCGCCAGCAGCTTCTCCAGGGAAGAGACCCAGTACTTC. Translation: CASSFSREETQYF.

This clonotype was counted only a few times. This rearrangement joins TRBV5-1 to TRBJ2-5; 9 nucleotides match TRBD1. The CDR3 is 15 residues long. The V segment lost 4 bases and the J segment 2 bases; nucleotides outside the gene matches: 6. The V gene's germline CDR1 is SGHRS and CDR2 YFSETQ. The CDR3 region is CASSRGQGTQETQYF. The CDR3 region has the DNA TGCGCCAGCAGCCGCGGACAGGGGACTCAAGAGACCCAGTACTTC.

This clonotype was seen at least ten times. The gene calls are TRBV18 and TRBJ2-7, with 9 positions matching TRBD2. CDR3 length: 13 residues. After removal of 4 bases from V and 5 bases from J, the junction contained 3 bases not matched to a gene. The germline gives CDR1 KGHSH, CDR2 LQKENI. CDR3 amino acids: CASSLGTSNEQYF. The CDR3 DNA reads TGTGCCAGCTCACTCGGGACTAGCAACGAGCAGTACTTC.

This clonotype was detected many times. J is TRBJ2-5 and V is TRBV7-9, with 8 bases matching TRBD1. V was pared by 5 bases and J by 2 bases, with 7 bases of the junction left unmatched. Germline CDR1 SEHNR, CDR2 FQNEAQ (reference sequence). CDR3 size: 15 residues. The CDR3 loop is CASSDGQGGQETQYF. CDR3 bases: TGTGCCAGCAGCGATGGACAGGGAGGTCAAGAGACCCAGTACTTC. Full variable domain (remainder filled in from reference TRBV7-9 and TRBJ2-5): DTGVSQNPRHKITKRGQNVTFRCDPISEHNRLYWYRQTLGQGPEFLTYFQNEAQLEKSRLLSDRFSAERPKGSFSTLEIQRTEQGDSAMYLCASSDGQGGQETQYFGPGTRLLVL.

This clonotype was detected only a few times. The genes are TRBV12-3 or TRBV12-4 and TRBJ1-2, with TRBD1 matching 7 bases. The CDR3 sequence is 15 residues long. J gave up 0 bases and V 6 bases, and 7 bases lay outside the gene matches. Written as DNA, the CDR3 is TGTGCCAGCAGCTTCCGGGACAGCTCTAACTATGGCTACACCTTC. Its translation: CASSFRDSSNYGYTF.

In this sample, this clonotype turned up a few times. The chain employs TRBV12-3 or TRBV12-4 and TRBJ2-1, with 8 bases matching TRBD2. V shed 7 bases, J shed 6 bases, and the junction held 11 bases outside the gene matches. CDR3 length: 15 residues. CDR3 loop: CASNSPGLDLNEQFF. As DNA, the CDR3 is TGTGCCAGCAATAGCCCGGGACTAGACCTCAATGAGCAGTTCTTC.

This clonotype was detected a few times. The rearrangement uses TRBV20-1 and TRBJ1-5; 9 bases match TRBD1. The CDR3 is made up of 16 amino acids. Germline values: CDR1 DFQATT, CDR2 SNEGSKA (reference sequence). V shed 0 bases and J 1 base; nucleotides not matched to a gene: 4. CDR3 loop: CSAREGTGLSNQPQHF. CDR3 nucleotides: TGCAGTGCTAGAGAGGGGACAGGGCTAAGCAATCAGCCCCAGCATTTT.

This clonotype showed up many times. The rearrangement links TRBV2 to TRBJ2-3; D unclear. V shed 5 bases and J shed 4 bases, with 7 bases lying between them. Looked up from germline, CDR1 is SNHLY and CDR2 is FYNNEI. This CDR3 spans 12 amino acids. CDR3 sequence reads: CASSIQADTQYF. DNA of the CDR3: TGTGCCAGCAGTATTCAGGCAGATACGCAGTATTTT.

The J gene is TRBJ1-3, the V gene TRBV7-2, with D possibly being TRBD1 (6 bases). Germline V lookup: CDR1 SGHTA, CDR2 FQGNSA. The V end was cut by 10 bases, the J end by 8 bases, with 21 bases between. This CDR3 has 14 residues. The CDR3 is CATKDTGFSYTIYF. CDR3 nucleotides: TGTGCCACGAAGGACACAGGGTTCTCTTACACCATATATTTT.

This clonotype came up a few times. This rearrangement joins TRBV7-6 to TRBJ2-1, with TRBD2 identical over 7 bases. J lost 5 bases, V lost 5 bases, and 9 bases had no gene match. Germline V lookup: CDR1 SGHVS, CDR2 FNYEAQ. The CDR3 consists of 15 residues. The CDR3 bases are TGTGCCAGCAGCCGACCGGGACTACAAAACAATGAGCAGTTCTTC. As protein: CASSRPGLQNNEQFF.

The chain recombines TRBV11-2 with TRBJ2-3, with D tentatively TRBD2 (6 bases). Germline V CDR1 and CDR2: SGHAT, FQNNGV. The V gene lost 5 bases and the J gene lost 5 bases, with 23 bases spanning the gap. CDR3 size: 17 residues. The CDR3 is CASSPLMGGGSGDTQYF. CDR3 bases: TGTGCCAGCAGCCCCCTTATGGGGGGTGGTAGCGGAGATACGCAGTATTTT. The full variable domain, rest sourced from reference TRBV11-2 and TRBJ2-3, is EAGVAQSPRYKIIEKRQSVAFWCNPISGHATLYWYQQILGQGPKLLIQFQNNGVVDDSQLPKDRFSAERLKGVDSTLKIQPAKLEDSAVYLCASSPLMGGGSGDTQYFGPGTRLTVL.

In its sample, this clonotype was seen many times. V and J are TRBV5-1 and TRBJ2-7, with TRBD2 matching 9 bases. Germline V gene data show CDR1 as SGHRS and CDR2 as YFSETQ. Trimming cost V 7 bases and J 1 base; bases outside gene matches: 6. The CDR3 has 14 amino acids. This chain's CDR3 is CASGDSGGSYEQYF. The CDR3 DNA follows: TGCGCCAGCGGTGATAGCGGGGGATCCTACGAGCAGTACTTC. The whole variable domain, filled in from reference TRBV5-1 and TRBJ2-7, reads KAGVTQTPRYLIKTRGQQVTLSCSPISGHRSVSWYQQTPGQGLQFLFEYFSETQRNKGNFPGRFSGRQFSNSRSEMNVSTLELGDSALYLCASGDSGGSYEQYFGPGTRLTVT.